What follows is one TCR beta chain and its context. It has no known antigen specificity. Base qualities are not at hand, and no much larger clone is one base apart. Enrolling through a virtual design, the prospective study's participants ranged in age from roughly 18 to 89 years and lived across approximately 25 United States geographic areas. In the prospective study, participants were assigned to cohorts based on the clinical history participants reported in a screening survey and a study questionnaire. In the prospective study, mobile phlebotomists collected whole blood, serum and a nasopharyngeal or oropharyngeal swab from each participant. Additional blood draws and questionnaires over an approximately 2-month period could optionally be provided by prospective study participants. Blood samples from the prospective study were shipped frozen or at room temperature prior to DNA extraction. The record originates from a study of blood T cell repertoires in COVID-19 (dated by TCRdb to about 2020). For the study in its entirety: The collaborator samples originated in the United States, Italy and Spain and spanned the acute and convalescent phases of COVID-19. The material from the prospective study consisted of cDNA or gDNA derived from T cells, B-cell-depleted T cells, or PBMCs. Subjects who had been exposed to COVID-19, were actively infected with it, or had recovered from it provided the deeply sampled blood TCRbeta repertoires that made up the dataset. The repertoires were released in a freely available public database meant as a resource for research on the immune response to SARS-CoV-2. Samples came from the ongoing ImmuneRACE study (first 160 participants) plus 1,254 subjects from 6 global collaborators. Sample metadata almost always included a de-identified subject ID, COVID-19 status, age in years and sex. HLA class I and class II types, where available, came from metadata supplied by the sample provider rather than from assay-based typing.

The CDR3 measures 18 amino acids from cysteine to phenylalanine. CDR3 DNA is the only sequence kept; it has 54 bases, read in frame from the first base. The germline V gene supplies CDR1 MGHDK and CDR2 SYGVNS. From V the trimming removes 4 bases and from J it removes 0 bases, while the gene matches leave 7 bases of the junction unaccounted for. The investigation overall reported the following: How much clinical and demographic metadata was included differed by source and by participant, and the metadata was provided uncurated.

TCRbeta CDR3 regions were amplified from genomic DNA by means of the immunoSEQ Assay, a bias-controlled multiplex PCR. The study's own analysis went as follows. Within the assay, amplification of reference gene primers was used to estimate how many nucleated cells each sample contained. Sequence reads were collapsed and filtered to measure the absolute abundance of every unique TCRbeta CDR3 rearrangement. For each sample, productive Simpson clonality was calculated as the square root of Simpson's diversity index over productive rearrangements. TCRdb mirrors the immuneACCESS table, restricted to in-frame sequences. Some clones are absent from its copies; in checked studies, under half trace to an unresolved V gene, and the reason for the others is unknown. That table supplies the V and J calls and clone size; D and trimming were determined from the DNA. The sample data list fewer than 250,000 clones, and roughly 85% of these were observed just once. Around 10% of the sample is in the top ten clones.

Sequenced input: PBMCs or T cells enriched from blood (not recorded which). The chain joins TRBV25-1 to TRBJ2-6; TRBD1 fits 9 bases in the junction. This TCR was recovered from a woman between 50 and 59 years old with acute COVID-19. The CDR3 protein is CASSGGQGFVSGANVLTF. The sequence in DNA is TGTGCCAGCAGTGGGGGACAGGGATTTGTCTCTGGGGCCAACGTCCTGACTTTC.